One sample yielded the 11 T cell receptor beta chains listed below, sequenced in a study of T cell responses to AZD1222 COVID-19 vaccine. Data came from immunoSEQ multiplex PCR; TCRdb stores just in-frame clones and leaves some out. The sample yields some 96,000 clones, 88% seen once. The sequenced sample was peripheral blood, obtained 28 days after the second AZD1222 dose. These receptors were taken from an adult who received the AZD1222 COVID-19 vaccine.

The chain joins TRBV3-1 (or the pseudogene TRBV3-2) to TRBJ2-7; 12 bases agree with TRBD2. Germline V gene lookup returns CDR1 LGHDT and CDR2 YNNKEL (reference sequence). The V and J ends lost 2 bases and 3 bases, in that order; junction bases with no gene match: 14. CDR3 size: 19 residues. In DNA, the CDR3 is TGTGCCAGCAGCCAAACCCCTAGCGGGAGGGCATTCGGGATCTACGAGCAGTACTTC. This codes for CASSQTPSGRAFGIYEQYF.

V is TRBV28 and J is TRBJ1-6, with 9 bases matching TRBD1. Germline V gene data show CDR1 as MDHEN and CDR2 as SYDVKM. This CDR3 is 15 amino acids long. Unmatched junction bases numbered 8, after V lost 7 bases and J lost 7 bases. For the CDR3, the DNA is TGTGCCAGCAATGAGGGACAGGGCCGCAATTCACCCCTCCACTTT. This sequence encodes CASNEGQGRNSPLHF.

The CDR3 DNA is TGTGCCACCAGCTACCGGGACAGGGCGAACACTGAAGCTTTCTTT. As protein: CATSYRDRANTEAFF. The chain links TRBV15 to TRBJ1-1, with 9 positions matching TRBD1. Germline CDR1 and CDR2: LNHNV and YYDKDF (reference sequence). The CDR3 runs 15 residues. V lost 5 bases to trimming and J lost 1 base; unmatched junction nucleotides: 5.

The genes are TRBV30 and TRBJ2-7; 14 positions agree with TRBD2. J lost 7 bases, V lost 3 bases, and 8 bases had no gene match. CDR3 length equals 15 residues. Germline values: CDR1 GTSNPN, CDR2 SVGIG (reference sequence). The CDR3 reads CAWSGKGLAGGEQYF. The CDR3 nucleotides read TGTGCCTGGAGCGGAAAAGGACTAGCGGGAGGTGAGCAGTACTTC.

The chain has TRBV5-5 and TRBJ2-1; D is perhaps TRBD2 (5 bases). Trimming stripped 5 bases from V and 3 bases from J, with 12 bases between. CDR3 size: 14 residues. CDR1 and CDR2 from the germline V gene are SGHKS and YYEKEE (reference sequence). This CDR3 is CASSSLRDYNEQFF. The CDR3, as DNA: TGTGCCAGCAGTTCCCTCCGGGACTACAATGAGCAGTTCTTC.

The chain employs TRBV10-3 and TRBJ2-1; D is possibly TRBD1 or TRBD2 (7 bases each). The CDR3 runs 12 residues. In germline, CDR1 is ENHRY, CDR2 SYGVKD. Trimming took 2 bases from V and 12 from J, leaving 11 bases between them. The CDR3 DNA sequence: TGTGCCATCAGTGAGCAGGGGGAGGGGCAGTTCTTC. It codes for CAISEQGEGQFF.

This clone has a handful of counts. The rearrangement joins TRBV9 to TRBJ1-2; TRBD1 matches at 7 bases. CDR1 and CDR2 (germline): SGDLS, YYNGEE. The CDR3 has 14 amino acids. J lost 5 bases, V lost 8 bases, and 12 bases had no gene match. The CDR3 DNA is TGTGCCAGTGTCAAAGGGGGCGGATGGTATGGCTACACCTTC. The encoded protein is CASVKGGGWYGYTF. The whole variable domain, filled in from reference TRBV9 and TRBJ1-2, reads DSGVTQTPKHLITATGQRVTLRCSPRSGDLSVYWYQQSLDQGLQFLIQYYNGEERAKGNILERFSAQQFPDLHSELNLSSLELGDSALYFCASVKGGGWYGYTFGSGTRLTVV.

The V and J genes are TRBV7-9 and TRBJ1-1, with a weak D call TRBD1 (5 bases). The germline V gene has CDR1 SEHNR and CDR2 FQNEAQ (reference sequence). The CDR3 covers 15 residues. V lost 3 bases and J 0 bases, leaving 11 bases between the germline ends. The DNA for the CDR3 is TGTGCCAGCAGCTTTGGGACCGCCATGAACACTGAAGCTTTCTTT. It specifies CASSFGTAMNTEAFF.

The rearrangement links TRBV2 to TRBJ1-1; D call uncertain. CDR1 and CDR2 (germline): SNHLY, FYNNEI. The CDR3 is 12 residues long. Trimming removed 5 bases at V and 3 bases at J, with 7 bases between. The CDR3 coding sequence is TGTGCCAGCAGTTGGGGATACACTGAAGCTTTCTTT. Amino acids: CASSWGYTEAFF.

This chain connects TRBV7-3 to TRBJ2-5; TRBD2 might be the D (6 bases). The length of the CDR3 is 15 residues. V lost 4 bases and J 4 bases, leaving 16 bases between the germline ends. Germline loops: CDR1 SGHTA, CDR2 FQGTGA. The CDR3 protein is CASSWGDRDGETQYF. The CDR3 DNA follows: TGTGCCAGCAGCTGGGGGGATAGGGACGGAGAGACCCAGTACTTC.

V and J are TRBV28 and TRBJ1-6; the D gene is possibly TRBD1 (6 bases). The V gene lost 5 bases and the J gene lost 8 bases, with 25 bases spanning the gap. There are 18 residues in the CDR3. From germline, CDR1 is MDHEN and CDR2 SYDVKM. The CDR3 DNA sequence: TGTGCCAGCAGTCCGGTCCGTCGGGGGCTCGGTTGGGATTCACCCCTCCACTTT. Translation: CASSPVRRGLGWDSPLHF.